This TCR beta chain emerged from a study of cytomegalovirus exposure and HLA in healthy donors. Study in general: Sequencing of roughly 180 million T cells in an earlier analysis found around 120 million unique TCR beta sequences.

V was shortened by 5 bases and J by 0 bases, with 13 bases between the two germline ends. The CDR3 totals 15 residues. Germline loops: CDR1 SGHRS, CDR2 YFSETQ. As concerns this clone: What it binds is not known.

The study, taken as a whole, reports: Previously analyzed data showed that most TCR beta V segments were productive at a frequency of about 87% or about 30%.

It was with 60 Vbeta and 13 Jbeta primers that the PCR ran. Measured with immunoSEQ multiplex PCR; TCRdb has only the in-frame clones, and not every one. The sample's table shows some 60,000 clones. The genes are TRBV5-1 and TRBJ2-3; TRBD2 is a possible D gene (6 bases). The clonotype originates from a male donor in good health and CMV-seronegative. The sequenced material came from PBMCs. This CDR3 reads CASSRGDSSTDTQYF. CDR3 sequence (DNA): TGCGCCAGCAGTCGAGGGGACTCTAGCACAGATACGCAGTATTTT.